Included here is one T cell receptor beta chain sequence, with context. A much larger clonotype is one base distant, so this may be a read error. A read error is likely, as this CDR3 ends without the conserved phenylalanine or tryptophan. TCRdb reprocessed the reads with MiXCR, giving one entry per CDR3 protein. The sample includes nearly 450,000 distinct CDR3 sequences, roughly 30% seen only once; the top ten take roughly 13%. The sample is drawn from a study of T cell repertoires in cytomegalovirus infection. The CDR3 runs to 14 residues. V was pared by 7 bases and J by 4 bases, with 9 bases of the junction left unmatched. The V gene's germline CDR1 is MNHNS and CDR2 SASEGT.

Sequenced sample: PBMCs. This receptor was identified in a human donor in good health (CMV status not recorded). Some clones in this sample may be carry-over from other donors' samples. The chain employs TRBV6-1 and TRBJ2-5; 7 bases map to TRBD2. CDR3 residues: CASTRLANSETQYL. The CDR3 DNA follows: TGTGCCAGCACGAGACTAGCAAACTCAGAGACCCAGTACTTA.